This TCR beta chain was identified during a study of siplizumab effects on memory and regulatory T cells. Findings and limits, study-wide: The alloresponse seemed to draw substantially on naive T cells, which appeared more diverse than memory cells. Unstimulated subsets were the mapping target of only a minor fraction of alloreactive clones.

Method: immunoSEQ multiplex PCR; TCRdb's copy keeps in-frame clones and lacks some. Of 100,000 or so clones in the sample, 94% were seen once. Trimming cost V 2 bases and J 2 bases; bases outside gene matches: 3. The germline gives CDR1 SGHTA, CDR2 FQGTGA. The CDR3 consists of 15 residues. Worth noting for this clone: Antigen: not known.

The specimen sequenced was Tregs sorted from blood. The TCR comes from a human donor in good health. The V gene is TRBV7-3, the J gene TRBJ2-3; 8 nucleotides agree with TRBD2. CDR3 region: CASSLSGGNTDTQYF. The CDR3 nucleotides read TGTGCCAGCAGCTTATCGGGAGGGAACACAGATACGCAGTATTTT.